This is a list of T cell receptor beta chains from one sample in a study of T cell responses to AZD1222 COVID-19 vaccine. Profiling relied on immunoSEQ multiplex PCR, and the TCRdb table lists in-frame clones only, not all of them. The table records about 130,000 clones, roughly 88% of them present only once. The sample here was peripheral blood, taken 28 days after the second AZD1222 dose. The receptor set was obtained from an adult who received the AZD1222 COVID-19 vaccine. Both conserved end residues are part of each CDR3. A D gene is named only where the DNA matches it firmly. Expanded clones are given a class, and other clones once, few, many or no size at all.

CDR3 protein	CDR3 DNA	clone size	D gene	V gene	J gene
CASSGPGHQPQHF	TGTGCCAGCAGCGGCCCGGGGCATCAGCCCCAGCATTTT	NA	NA	TRBV7-9	TRBJ1-5
CASSLDATGGHEQFF	TGTGCCAGCAGCTTAGACGCGACAGGGGGCCATGAGCAGTTCTTC	NA	TRBD1	TRBV11-2	TRBJ2-1
CASSYADSSTIYF	TGTGCCAGCAGTTATGCCGACTCTAGCACCATATATTTT	few	NA	TRBV12-3/TRBV12-4	TRBJ1-3
CASRWTGRTEAFF	TGTGCCAGCAGGTGGACAGGGAGGACTGAAGCTTTCTTT	NA	TRBD1	TRBV27	TRBJ1-1
CASSPRGLAGGGTGELFF	TGTGCCAGCAGCCCAAGGGGACTAGCGGGGGGAGGCACCGGGGAGCTGTTTTTT	NA	TRBD2	TRBV7-2	TRBJ2-2
CASSDRANTGELFF	TGCGCCAGCAGCGACAGGGCGAACACCGGGGAGCTGTTTTTT	NA	TRBD1	TRBV4-3	TRBJ2-2
CASSIDHYGQVYEQFF	TGTGCCAGTAGTATAGACCACTACGGACAGGTCTATGAGCAGTTCTTC	NA	TRBD1	TRBV19	TRBJ2-1
CASSSDGNTGELFF	TGTGCCAGCAGCTCGGACGGGAACACCGGGGAGCTGTTTTTT	few	NA	TRBV7-9	TRBJ2-2
CASSLRSAEETQYF	TGTGCCAGCAGCTTGAGATCGGCCGAAGAGACCCAGTACTTC	NA	NA	TRBV7-2	TRBJ2-5
CASSMGDSDGYTF	TGTGCCAGTAGTATGGGTGACAGTGATGGCTACACCTTC	few	NA	TRBV19	TRBJ1-2
CASSPDSNTGELFF	TGTGCCAGCAGCCCGGACAGTAACACCGGGGAGCTGTTTTTT	NA	NA	TRBV7-3	TRBJ2-2
CASSLRRRTGFSSYSNQPQHF	TGTGCCAGCAGTCTACGGAGACGGACAGGCTTTTCCTCCTATAGCAATCAGCCCCAGCATTTT	NA	TRBD1	TRBV28	TRBJ1-5
CASSIDRGGRDEQFF	TGTGCCAGTAGTATAGATAGGGGGGGCCGCGATGAGCAGTTCTTC	few	NA	TRBV19	TRBJ2-1
CASSRTTGANSPLHF	TGTGCCAGCAGCCGAACCACAGGGGCTAATTCACCCCTCCACTTT	NA	TRBD1	TRBV7-9	TRBJ1-6
CSAGSGEETQYF	TGCAGCGCCGGTAGCGGAGAAGAGACCCAGTACTTC	NA	NA	TRBV29-1	TRBJ2-5
CASSQWTERNYTF	TGTGCCAGCAGCCAATGGACAGAACGAAACTACACCTTC	NA	NA	TRBV3-1/TRBV3-2	TRBJ1-2
CASSPGDSGNTIYF	TGTGCCAGTAGTCCGGGCGACTCTGGAAACACCATATATTTT	NA	NA	TRBV19	TRBJ1-3
CAWRRAGELFF	TGTGCCTGGAGAAGGGCCGGGGAGCTGTTTTTT	NA	NA	TRBV30	TRBJ2-2
CASSSQGGASEQYF	TGTGCCAGCAGCTCACAGGGTGGGGCCTCCGAGCAGTACTTC	NA	NA	TRBV7-9	TRBJ2-7
CASSQVPDSNQPQHF	TGCGCCAGCAGCCAAGTGCCAGATAGCAATCAGCCCCAGCATTTT	NA	NA	TRBV4-1	TRBJ1-5
CASSARTNSPLHF	TGTGCCAGCAGTGCCCGGACAAATTCACCCCTCCACTTT	NA	NA	TRBV12-3/TRBV12-4	TRBJ1-6
CASSFSSGTLSYEQYF	TGTGCCAGCAGCTTCTCCTCCGGGACACTCTCCTACGAGCAGTACTTC	NA	NA	TRBV7-2	TRBJ2-7
CASRPTGFYGYTF	TGTGCCAGCAGACCGACAGGGTTCTATGGCTACACCTTC	NA	TRBD1	TRBV28	TRBJ1-2
CASSLQNEQYF	TGTGCCAGCAGCCTTCAGAACGAGCAGTACTTC	NA	NA	TRBV7-2	TRBJ2-7
CSVGRNTEAFF	TGCAGCGTCGGACGGAACACTGAAGCTTTCTTT	NA	NA	TRBV29-1	TRBJ1-1
CASEVTGAAGELFF	TGTGCCAGCGAAGTGACAGGGGCGGCCGGGGAGCTGTTTTTT	NA	TRBD1	TRBV11-3	TRBJ2-2
CASSSGQVGNTIYF	TGTGCCAGCAGCTCAGGACAGGTTGGAAACACCATATATTTT	few	TRBD1	TRBV7-9	TRBJ1-3
CAWSLRGGEKLFF	TGTGCCTGGAGCCTTCGAGGCGGCGAAAAACTGTTTTTT	NA	NA	TRBV30	TRBJ1-4
CASSLALRDRRNTIYF	TGTGCCAGCAGCTTAGCTCTCCGGGACAGAAGAAACACCATATATTTT	NA	TRBD1	TRBV11-2	TRBJ1-3
CASSPWLAGNTGELFF	TGTGCCAGCAGTCCGTGGCTAGCGGGTAACACCGGGGAGCTGTTTTTT	NA	TRBD2	TRBV28	TRBJ2-2
CASSFSGPADTEAFF	TGCGCCAGCAGCTTTAGTGGGCCCGCGGACACTGAAGCTTTCTTT	NA	NA	TRBV5-1	TRBJ1-1
CATSREAGYYGYTF	TGTGCCACCAGCAGAGAGGCAGGATACTATGGCTACACCTTC	few	NA	TRBV15	TRBJ1-2
CASSRPGYNEQFF	TGTGCCAGCAGCCGCCCAGGCTACAATGAGCAGTTCTTC	NA	NA	TRBV12-3/TRBV12-4	TRBJ2-1
CASSLRVSQPQHF	TGTGCCAGCAGTTTACGTGTGTCTCAGCCCCAGCATTTT	few	NA	TRBV27	TRBJ1-5
CASSTDSTDNYGYTF	TGTGCCAGCAGCACAGACTCGACAGATAACTATGGCTACACCTTC	NA	NA	TRBV7-2	TRBJ1-2
CASSPGTGVAGELFF	TGTGCCAGCAGCCCCGGGACAGGGGTCGCCGGGGAGCTGTTTTTT	NA	TRBD1	TRBV6-5	TRBJ2-2
CASSYGQGSLPIDF	TGTGCCAGCAGTTACGGACAGGGGTCCCTCCCGATCGACTTC	few	TRBD1	TRBV6-5	TRBJ2-5
CSAAGISYTF	TGCAGTGCGGCAGGGATTAGCTACACCTTC	NA	NA	TRBV20-1	TRBJ1-2
CASRLENQETQYF	TGTGCCAGCAGACTAGAAAATCAAGAGACCCAGTACTTC	NA	NA	TRBV28	TRBJ2-5
CASSRDSYEQYF	TGTGCCAGCAGCCGAGACTCCTACGAGCAGTACTTC	NA	NA	TRBV6-5	TRBJ2-7
CASNLGQNTDTQYF	TGTGCCAGCAACCTTGGGCAAAACACAGATACGCAGTATTTT	NA	NA	TRBV6-6	TRBJ2-3
CASTRQDQETQYF	TGTGCCAGCACAAGGCAGGACCAAGAGACCCAGTACTTC	NA	NA	TRBV14	TRBJ2-5
CASSPGDDQPQHF	TGTGCCAGCTCACCAGGGGATGATCAGCCCCAGCATTTT	NA	NA	TRBV18	TRBJ1-5
CASSPGPNEKLFF	TGTGCCAGCTCACCAGGGCCGAATGAAAAACTGTTTTTT	NA	NA	TRBV18	TRBJ1-4
CATSIGQEQYF	TGTGCCACTTCAATCGGACAGGAGCAGTACTTC	NA	NA	TRBV6-5	TRBJ2-7